This TCR beta chain appears in the sequencing data of a study of cytomegalovirus exposure and HLA in healthy donors. The CDR3 consists of 14 residues. Germline assignment: CDR1 MGHRA and CDR2 YSYEKL. The V end was cut by 3 bases, the J end by 6 bases, with 11 bases between. In the PCR, 60 Vbeta and 13 Jbeta primers were used. Profiling relied on immunoSEQ multiplex PCR, and the TCRdb table lists in-frame clones only, not all of them. The sample holds about 180,000 clones, 65% to 85% seen once. This chain links TRBV4-1 with TRBJ2-2; a weak D match, TRBD2 (6 bases). What was sequenced was PBMCs. This receptor was identified in a girl aged 10-17 years in good health and CMV-seropositive. The chain's CDR3 is CASSQWRAPGELFF. The CDR3, as DNA: TGCGCCAGCAGCCAGTGGAGGGCCCCCGGGGAGCTGTTTTTT.